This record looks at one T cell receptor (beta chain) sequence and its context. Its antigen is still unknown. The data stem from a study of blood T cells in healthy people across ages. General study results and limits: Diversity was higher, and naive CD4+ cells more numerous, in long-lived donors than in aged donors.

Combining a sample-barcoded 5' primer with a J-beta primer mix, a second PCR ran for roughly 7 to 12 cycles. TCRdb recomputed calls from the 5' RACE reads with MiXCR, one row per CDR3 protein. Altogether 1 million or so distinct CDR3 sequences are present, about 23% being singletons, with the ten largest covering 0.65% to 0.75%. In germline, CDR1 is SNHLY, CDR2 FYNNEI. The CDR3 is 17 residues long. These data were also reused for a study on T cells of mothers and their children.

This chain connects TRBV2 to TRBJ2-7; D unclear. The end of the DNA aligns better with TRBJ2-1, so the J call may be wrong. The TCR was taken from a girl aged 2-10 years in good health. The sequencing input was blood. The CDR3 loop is CASSEGGRETLFNEQFF. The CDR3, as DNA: TGTGCCAGCAGTGAAGGGGGTAGGGAAACCCTTTTCAATGAGCAGTTCTTC.